Given below is one TCR beta chain in context. Many counts were recorded for this clonotype. Which antigen it targets is not known. Base qualities are not at hand, and no much larger clone is one base apart. The data originate from a study of naive and memory T cell subsets (dated 2017 in TCRdb). Some background on the complete study: According to the figure summarizing the samples, there were around ten blood donors, 7 tuberculin skin test biopsies and 3 saline control biopsies. Skin biopsies were taken from tuberculin skin test sites or from saline-injected control sites and were processed for RNA extraction as described before. PCR2 was typically performed as a SYBR Green qPCR that was stopped at a set threshold, although end-point PCR (approximately 6 cycles) could be used instead for low-input samples.

The treatment or condition label, as the study defines it: skin biopsy from PPD injection site in Mantoux-positive individual. A robust, sensitive protocol for the amplification, sequencing and analysis of TCRs was described in the study, in which 3' ligation of a UMI-containing oligonucleotide to TCR cDNA was used. The tuberculin skin test biopsies were taken from PPD-injected sites in individuals who had a positive Mantoux test. Total RNA was treated with RQ1 DNase, without cell sorting, prior to reverse transcription, with an input of roughly 1 to 1,100 ng being targeted. Libraries were prepared from skin biopsies and whole blood to test how robust the pipeline was in samples where T cells are a minority population. Receptor amplification or capture employed UMI-ligation and nested PCR. The ligated cDNA was amplified by four rounds of PCR, in which nested alpha and beta constant region primers were used together with the SP2 primer. For the blood and skin samples, reverse transcription of TCR RNA was done with SuperScript IV along with alpha and beta constant region primers. T4 RNA ligase 1 was used to ligate an oligonucleotide containing the Illumina SP2 primer and a UMI to the 3' end of the cDNA. To prevent hairpin formation, the 12-nucleotide UMI was made up of two random hexamers with an eight-base spacer between them. TCR alpha and beta chain libraries were processed separately from the second PCR onward, with dual indexing for multiplexing. After pooling, the indexed libraries were analyzed by capillary electrophoresis and sequenced on either an Illumina MiSeq or NextSeq. To boost base diversity and improve cluster recognition, PhiX DNA at roughly 4.5-7% was spiked into the libraries. Regarding the original processing steps: Demultiplexor took UMIs from read 2, joined the UMIs to the TCR sequence from read 1, and separated reads according to sample indices. V and J genes and V-J junctions were identified by Decombinator, which gave every TCR a five-part identifier that included V and J deletions. Collapsinator relied on UMIs to correct both sequencing errors and PCR amplification heterogeneity, producing a UMI-based abundance for each TCR. CDR3Translator turned identifiers into nucleotide sequence, translated that sequence into amino acids, and pulled out CDR3 regions based on terminal motifs. After normalization to the amount of input RNA, error-corrected alpha and beta TCR counts from blood and skin were compared. Through fastp at Q25 and MiXCR, TCRdb rebuilt clones from the public reads, retaining in-frame beta chains. Identical CDR3 protein sequences are pooled into one entry, listed with their most common genes and DNA. The V and J calls here are based on TCRdb, not the publication. The sample yields 30,000 to 35,000 distinct CDR3 sequences; 5.5% to 7.5% were counted once. About 3.1% of the sample lies in the top ten.

The paper's findings and limits, for the study overall: Skin biopsy collection and RNA processing details were not given in the paper but referenced to earlier studies. TCR sequences were reportedly recovered from both skin biopsy types, with far more TCRs at tuberculin skin test sites. The RNA-based method was acknowledged to be potentially sensitive to changes in TCR transcripts with T cell activation and differentiation. The larger number of TCRs found at tuberculin skin test sites was interpreted as T cell infiltration of a delayed type IV hypersensitivity reaction.

Trimming takes 6 bases from V and 5 bases from J, and the germline ends sit 19 bases apart. The CDR3, cysteine through phenylalanine, is 15 amino acids long. Of all the DNA, just the CDR3 is kept, 45 bases in frame from base 1. The chain couples TRBV12-3 or TRBV12-4 to TRBJ2-5; the D gene is unclear. This receptor was obtained from an adult in good health. The material sequenced was skin, taken from a tuberculin skin test site. The DNA is as follows: TGTGCCAGCAGCCCCCCCCAGTCCTCTGGGGAGACCCAGTACTTC. It translates to CASSPPQSSGETQYF.